The sequence of this T cell receptor (beta chain) was determined in a study of human T cells and chemical hapten exposure. Turning to the study itself: Read at 6 days, the patch tests placed 0.01% DPC on the upper back.

Sample time point: pre-sensitization, week 0. As for treatment: therapeutic diphenylcyclopropenone sensitization with weekly scalp DPC. This CDR3 contains 15 residues. Trimming took 5 bases from V and 6 from J, leaving 19 bases between them. Germline-derived CDR1 and CDR2 are SGHDN and FVKESK. General observations from the study: Because all patients had alopecia, their immune responses might differ from healthy ones. PT1 expanded TCR numbers rose with patch test score.

This clonotype was detected many times. Its cognate antigen is unknown. TCRdb re-derived calls from the RACE reads in MiXCR, one entry per CDR3 protein. The repertoire includes some 84,000 distinct CDR3 sequences, around 7.9% of them detected once, and 2.6% sits in the top ten. This receptor was obtained from a man aged 35 to 55 with alopecia areata. Some clones in this sample may be carry-over from other donors' samples. Specimen: whole blood, collected in connection with sensitization to the hapten diphenylcyclopropenone (DPC). V and J are TRBV14 and TRBJ1-1; the D gene is possibly TRBD1 (6 bases). The CDR3: CASSMIDGGGSEAFF. CDR3 nucleotide sequence: TGTGCCAGCAGCATGATCGACGGGGGGGGCTCTGAAGCTTTCTTT.